The sequence of this T cell receptor beta chain was determined in a study of technical replicates of blood from several donors (TCRdb year 2017). The library was obtained by the immunoSEQ multiplex PCR assay. TCRdb stores this immuneACCESS table with in-frame sequences only. Part of the clones is absent; in the studies checked, under half of the shortfall reflects unresolved V genes, and no reason is known for the rest. The sample data list approximately 59,000 clones, and around 86% of these were observed just once. Clones ranked in the top ten supply roughly 5% of the sample. Its CDR3 holds 16 amino acids, cysteine through phenylalanine. The CDR3 DNA has 48 bases and is translated from base 1. The germline V gene gives CDR1 as LGHNA and CDR2 as YNFKEQ. V is cut back by 0 bases and J by 5 bases, with 8 bases in the junction unmatched. A note on this clone: Its antigen target is currently unknown. No much larger clonotype is one base removed from it; base qualities were not supplied.

The sequence was collected from a human donor in good health. Some clones in this sample may be carry-over from other donors' samples. The chain employs TRBV4-2 and TRBJ2-3; 7 junctional bases match TRBD2. The sample taken for sequencing was PBMCs. The sequenced DNA: TGTGCCAGCAGCCAAGATAAAGGCGGGGGTGTAGATACGCAGTATTTT. This yields the protein CASSQDKGGGVDTQYF.